The rows below give T cell receptor beta chains drawn from one sample of a study of cytomegalovirus exposure and HLA in healthy donors. The repertoire was sequenced with immunoSEQ multiplex PCR; TCRdb's copy has only in-frame clones and lacks some. Of 84,000 or so clones listed, less than 65% are singletons. The sequencing input was PBMCs. These receptors came from a woman in her 30s in good health and CMV-seropositive. Both conserved end residues are part of each CDR3. A D gene is named only where the DNA matches it firmly. Part of the rows lack a size; the others show once, few, many or a class for expanded clones.

J: TRBJ1-4; D: TRBD1; size: .; length: 17; V: TRBV5-6; DNA: TGTGCCAGCAGCTTGAGTTGGGCAGGGGGGACTAATGAAAAACTGTTTTTT; CDR3: CASSLSWAGGTNEKLFF
J: TRBJ1-6; D: TRBD1; size: .; length: 15; V: TRBV29-1; DNA: TGCAGCGTAGTTCTGACAGGGGCTATGGATTCACCCCTCCACTTT; CDR3: CSVVLTGAMDSPLHF
J: TRBJ2-7; D: TRBD1; size: .; length: 15; V: TRBV15; DNA: TGTGCCACCAGCAATCGGGACAGGGGGTCCTACGAGCAGTACTTC; CDR3: CATSNRDRGSYEQYF
J: TRBJ2-1; D: .; size: .; length: 15; V: TRBV7-9; DNA: TGTTCCAGCAGCTTAGTAAGTGCGGCGGACAATGAGCAGTTCTTC; CDR3: CSSSLVSAADNEQFF
J: TRBJ1-1; D: TRBD1; size: .; length: 14; V: TRBV19; DNA: TGTGCCAGTAGTAGCTCAGGGGGGAACACTGAAGCTTTCTTT; CDR3: CASSSSGGNTEAFF
J: TRBJ2-2; D: .; size: few; length: 16; V: TRBV4-2; DNA: TGTGCCAGCAGCCAAACGATAGCGCCGAACACCGGGGAGCTGTTTTTT; CDR3: CASSQTIAPNTGELFF
J: TRBJ2-3; D: TRBD2; size: .; length: 14; V: TRBV19; DNA: TGTGCCAGCCGGCTAGCGGGGAGCACAGATACGCAGTATTTT; CDR3: CASRLAGSTDTQYF
J: TRBJ1-6; D: TRBD1; size: .; length: 15; V: TRBV7-9; DNA: TGTGCCAGCAGCTTGTCCGGGACAGTGAATTCACCCCTCCACTTT; CDR3: CASSLSGTVNSPLHF
J: TRBJ2-7; D: TRBD1; size: .; length: 12; V: TRBV25-1; DNA: TGTGCCAGCAGTGCGCGACAGGGTAAGCAGTACTTC; CDR3: CASSARQGKQYF
J: TRBJ1-1; D: .; size: .; length: 15; V: TRBV6-5; DNA: TGTGCCAGCAGTTACCATGGAGCCCCAAACACTGAAGCTTTCTTT; CDR3: CASSYHGAPNTEAFF
J: TRBJ2-3; D: TRBD1; size: .; length: 14; V: TRBV19; DNA: TGTGCCGCCCGGGACAGGGGGTTAACAGATACGCAGTATTTT; CDR3: CAARDRGLTDTQYF
J: TRBJ2-1; D: TRBD2; size: .; length: 15; V: TRBV5-4; DNA: TGTGCCAGCTCCTTTTGGTTAGCGGGGGGGGCTGAGCAGTTCTTC; CDR3: CASSFWLAGGAEQFF